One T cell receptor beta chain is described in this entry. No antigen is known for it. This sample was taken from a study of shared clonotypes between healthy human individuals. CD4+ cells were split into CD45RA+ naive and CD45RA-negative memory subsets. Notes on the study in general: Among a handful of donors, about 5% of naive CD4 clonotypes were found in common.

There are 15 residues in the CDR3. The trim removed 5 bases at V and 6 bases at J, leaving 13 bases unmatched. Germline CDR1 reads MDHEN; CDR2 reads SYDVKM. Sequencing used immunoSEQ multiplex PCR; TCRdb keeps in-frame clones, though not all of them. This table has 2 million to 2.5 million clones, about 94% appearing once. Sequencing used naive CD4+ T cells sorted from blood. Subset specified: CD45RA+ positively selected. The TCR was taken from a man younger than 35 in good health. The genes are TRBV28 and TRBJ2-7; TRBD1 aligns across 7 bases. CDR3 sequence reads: CASSGKRTGSSEQYF. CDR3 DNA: TGTGCCAGCAGTGGCAAACGGACAGGTTCATCCGAGCAGTACTTC.